This TCR beta chain was observed in a study of siplizumab effects on memory and regulatory T cells. Study results and limitations: Proliferating Tregs' suppressive function in siplizumab cultures went unconfirmed.

For this clone: The antigen is not known.

Germline trimming cut 8 bases from V and 1 base from J; bases unmatched to any gene: 7. The CDR3 length is 14 residues. CDR1 MNHEY and CDR2 SVGAGI come from the germline V gene. Only in-frame clones appear in the TCRdb table, and some are missing; sequencing was by immunoSEQ multiplex PCR. The table includes 55,000 to 70,000 clones, 85% to 95% detected once. The sequence came from a human donor in good health. The sequenced sample was CD8+ T cells sorted from blood. The chain recombines TRBV6-5 with TRBJ1-2; 7 nucleotides line up with TRBD1. The CDR3 sequence is CASATGEVNYGYTF. CDR3 sequence (DNA): TGTGCCAGCGCAACAGGGGAAGTTAACTATGGCTACACCTTC.